The 17 T cell receptor beta chains given below trace back to one sample, sequenced in a study of blood T cell repertoires in COVID-19. Here immunoSEQ multiplex PCR was the method, and the copy in TCRdb shows in-frame clones only, minus some. The table records some 210,000 clones, roughly four fifths of them present only once. The specimen was PBMCs or T cells enriched from blood (not recorded which). Receptor source: a middle-aged man who had recovered from COVID-19.

The CDR3 coding sequence is TGTGCCAGCACCATCGGGGGTAGCGTCACAGATACGCAGTATTTT. It translates to CASTIGGSVTDTQYF. The V call is TRBV3-1 (or the pseudogene TRBV3-2), the J call TRBJ2-3; D might be TRBD2 (6 bases). Germline V gene data show CDR1 as LGHDT and CDR2 as YNNKEL (reference sequence). The CDR3 spans 15 residues. V lost 7 bases and J 2 bases, leaving 16 bases between the germline ends.

The table lists this clone with a count of one. The chain recombines TRBV14 with TRBJ2-5; 8 nucleotides agree with TRBD1. This CDR3 comprises 14 residues. Unmatched junction bases numbered 8, after V lost 1 base and J lost 10 bases. The germline CDR1 and CDR2 sequences are SGHDN and FVKESK. The CDR3 loop reads CASSQGTGIAVQYF. CDR3 DNA: TGTGCCAGCAGCCAAGGGACAGGGATCGCTGTCCAGTACTTC. The full variable domain, with the rest looked up from reference TRBV14 and TRBJ2-5, is EAGVTQFPSHSVIEKGQTVTLRCDPISGHDNLYWYRRVMGKEIKFLLHFVKESKQDESGMPNNRFLAERTGGTYSTLKVQPAELEDSGVYFCASSQGTGIAVQYFGPGTRLLVL.

The chain uses TRBV19 and TRBJ1-2; no reliable D call. Germline values: CDR1 LNHDA, CDR2 SQIVND (reference sequence). Trimming stripped 8 bases from V and 8 bases from J, with 15 bases between. This CDR3 contains 12 residues. CDR3 DNA sequence: TGTGCCAGTGTCGGGGAGAATTGGGGCTACACCTTC. Translated: CASVGENWGYTF.

The CDR3 is CASSASGQTNQPQHF. CDR3 DNA sequence: TGTGCCAGCAGCGCGTCGGGTCAGACTAATCAGCCCCAGCATTTT. V usage is TRBV7-9 and J usage is TRBJ1-5; D gene unclear. The length of the CDR3 is 15 residues. V lost 5 bases and J lost 4, with 15 bases in between. In germline, CDR1 is SEHNR, CDR2 FQNEAQ (reference sequence).

This chain links TRBV9 with TRBJ1-6; 7 bases are a match to TRBD1. The CDR3 has 16 residues. CDR1 and CDR2 from the germline V gene are SGDLS and YYNGEE. V lost 0 bases and J lost 6; bases outside the gene matches: 6. DNA for the CDR3: TGTGCCAGCAGCGTAGCCGGGACAGATCTTAATTCACCCCTCCACTTT. It codes for CASSVAGTDLNSPLHF.

This clone was observed a handful of times. The chain has TRBV18 and TRBJ1-6; D is possibly TRBD1 (6 bases). Germline V gene sequence: CDR1 KGHSH, CDR2 LQKENI. The V and J ends lost 6 bases and 6 bases respectively, with 12 bases between them. This CDR3 contains 14 residues. Here the CDR3 reads CASSTDRSNSPLHF. The CDR3 coding sequence is TGTGCCAGCTCCACAGACAGGTCTAATTCACCCCTCCACTTT.

The rearrangement links TRBV11-2 to TRBJ2-7; 8 bases line up with TRBD1. With V trimmed by 5 bases and J by 6 bases, 15 bases remained unmatched. The CDR3 runs to 16 residues. In germline, CDR1 is SGHAT, CDR2 FQNNGV. For the CDR3, the DNA is TGTGCCAGCAGCCACGGACAGGGCCAGATTCCGACCGAGCAGTACTTC. It codes for CASSHGQGQIPTEQYF.

The rearrangement links TRBV29-1 to TRBJ1-1; 8 bases line up with TRBD1. The CDR3 sequence is 14 residues long. The germline V gene encodes CDR1 SQVTM and CDR2 ANQGSEA. The junction had 8 bases not matched to a gene; V was cut back by 5 bases and J by 3 bases. CDR3 sequence reads: CSVHGQGGDTEAFF. Here the CDR3 DNA reads TGCAGCGTTCACGGACAGGGTGGGGACACTGAAGCTTTCTTT.

The chain joins TRBV6-5 to TRBJ1-4; 9 bases match TRBD1. This CDR3 region has 15 residues. The junction had 10 bases not matched to a gene; V was cut back by 7 bases and J by 7 bases. Germline loops: CDR1 MNHEY, CDR2 SVGAGI. CDR3 region: CASTINRGRGEKLFF. Here the CDR3 DNA reads TGTGCCAGCACTATCAACAGGGGGCGCGGTGAAAAACTGTTTTTT.

The chain employs TRBV28 and TRBJ1-5, with D maybe TRBD1 (6 bases). This CDR3 is built from 17 residues. Trimming removed 7 bases from V and 2 bases from J, with 21 bases in between. Germline lookup yields CDR1 MDHEN and CDR2 SYDVKM. The CDR3 spells CASILDSGGLGNQPQHF. The CDR3 coding sequence is TGTGCCAGCATCCTGGACAGTGGGGGTCTCGGCAATCAGCCCCAGCATTTT.

The J gene is TRBJ2-1, the V gene TRBV3-1 (or the pseudogene TRBV3-2), with 7 bases fitting TRBD2. Germline V gene sequence: CDR1 LGHDT, CDR2 YNNKEL (reference sequence). The CDR3 runs 16 residues. Losses at the gene ends were 3 bases for V and 3 bases for J; bases not matched to a gene: 8. The CDR3: CASSHLAAKDYNEQFF. The CDR3, as DNA: TGTGCCAGCAGCCACCTAGCGGCTAAAGACTACAATGAGCAGTTCTTC.

The chain employs TRBV6-5 and TRBJ1-1, with TRBD1 matching over 7 bases. From germline, CDR1 is MNHEY and CDR2 SVGAGI. Germline trimming cut 6 bases from V and 5 bases from J; bases unmatched to any gene: 9. The CDR3 length is 14 residues. The chain's CDR3 is CASRPTGMGTEAFF. The CDR3, as DNA: TGTGCCAGCAGGCCGACAGGGATGGGAACTGAAGCTTTCTTT.

This chain's CDR3 is CASSLGQNQPQHF. The CDR3 DNA reads TGTGCCAGCAGCTTGGGACAGAATCAGCCCCAGCATTTT. The rearrangement links TRBV7-2 to TRBJ1-5, with 7 positions matching TRBD1. Germline-derived CDR1 and CDR2 are SGHTA and FQGNSA. The CDR3 sequence is 13 residues long. The V gene end was trimmed by 3 bases and the J gene end by 4 bases; junction bases not matched to a gene: 0.

This chain uses TRBV19 with TRBJ2-7; no clear D gene. This CDR3 is 12 amino acids long. V was trimmed by 5 bases and J by 0 bases, leaving 5 bases between them. Germline V lookup: CDR1 LNHDA, CDR2 SQIVND (reference sequence). CDR3: CASSPSSYEQYF. The CDR3 coding sequence is TGTGCCAGTAGTCCGAGCTCCTACGAGCAGTACTTC.

This chain connects TRBV29-1 to TRBJ2-3, with a tentative D call TRBD2 (7 bases). The CDR3 is made up of 12 amino acids. Germline loops: CDR1 SQVTM, CDR2 ANQGSEA. Trimming pared 7 bases from V and 4 bases from J, leaving 12 bases between. CDR3 nucleotides: TGCAGCGAATCGCGGGGGCCAGATACGCAGTATTTT. Protein: CSESRGPDTQYF.

This chain links TRBV3-1 (or the pseudogene TRBV3-2) with TRBJ1-4; D gene uncertain. The CDR3 spans 15 residues. Trimming removed 1 base from V and 12 bases from J, with 18 bases in between. The germline V gene encodes CDR1 LGHDT and CDR2 YNNKEL (reference sequence). The CDR3 spells CASSQGGKPSRELFF. CDR3 nucleotide sequence: TGTGCCAGCAGCCAAGGAGGGAAACCGTCCCGAGAACTGTTTTTT.

This chain links TRBV7-9 with TRBJ1-2, with TRBD1 as a possible D gene (5 bases). Germline CDR1 SEHNR, CDR2 FQNEAQ (reference sequence). This CDR3 is built from 13 residues. V was trimmed by 0 bases and J by 10 bases, leaving 12 bases between them. The CDR3 bases are TGTGCCAGCAGCTTAGCGCAAGCAGGGTTCTACACCTTC. It yields the protein CASSLAQAGFYTF.